This note documents a single T cell receptor (beta chain) sequence. This sample was included in a study of blood T cell repertoires in COVID-19. Background on the study: In each case, the material was cDNA or gDNA derived from T cells, B-cell-depleted T cells, or PBMCs.

This CDR3 comprises 13 residues. J gave up 3 bases and V 4 bases, and 2 bases lay outside the gene matches. Methods used by the authors: Using reference gene primer amplification, nucleated cell counts were estimated. The method was immunoSEQ multiplex PCR; TCRdb's version includes in-frame clones alone and lacks a portion of them. That table gives V, J and clone size, and the DNA gave D and trimming. The repertoire includes some 320,000 clones, 89% of them detected once, and roughly 10% sits in the top ten. In Seattle, patients joined the study during active infection and were tracked longitudinally.

The rearrangement joins TRBV12-3 or TRBV12-4 to TRBJ1-1; 7 nucleotides match TRBD1. The sample taken for sequencing was peripheral blood. This sequence originates from a young woman with COVID-19, enrolled during active disease. CDR3 sequence: CASSYGTDTEAFF. The CDR3, as DNA: TGTGCCAGCAGTTATGGGACAGACACTGAAGCTTTCTTT.